The 7 T cell receptor beta chains below were found in one sample sequenced in a study of T cells after yellow fever vaccination (dated by TCRdb to the late 2010s). The protocol used for the library was 5' RACE. TCRdb shows the sequencer as Illumina NovaSeq 6000. Clones were called with MiXCR by TCRdb after fastp trimmed the public reads at Q25, and only in-frame beta chains were retained. Identical CDR3 proteins give one entry, which carries the most common genes and DNA. Here the sample has a few hundred thousand distinct CDR3 sequences; about 10% occur a single time. About 3.5% of the sample belongs to the ten largest clones. What the treatment or condition label conveys for this sample: live attenuated yellow fever vaccine strain. The sequencing here drew on CD4+ T cells sorted from PBMCs, taken 5 days after the yellow fever booster vaccination. Source of these receptors: a man aged 18 to 30 who received the YFV17D yellow fever vaccine.

This clonotype was seen ten or more times. J is TRBJ1-2 and V is TRBV6-5, with TRBD1 as a possible D gene (5 bases). Germline V gene sequence: CDR1 MNHEY, CDR2 SVGAGI. Trimming stripped 6 bases from V and 4 bases from J, with 12 bases between. CDR3 length: 13 residues. CDR3 DNA sequence: TGTGCCAGCAGGACGACCGGGACCTATGGCTACACCTTC. This codes for CASRTTGTYGYTF.

The rearrangement uses TRBV12-3 or TRBV12-4 and TRBJ2-7; D perhaps matches TRBD2 (7 bases). Trimming shortened V by 3 bases and J by 6 bases, and 12 bases separated the two germline ends. The CDR3 extends over 13 amino acids. CDR3 nucleotide sequence: TGTGCCAGCAGTTTGGAGGGGGGGCGCGAGCAGTACGTC. Its translation: CASSLEGGREQYV.

This clonotype was observed at least ten times. This rearrangement joins TRBV30 to TRBJ2-3, with D unresolved. V was shortened by 2 bases and J by 6 bases, with 12 bases between the two germline ends. Germline V gene sequence: CDR1 GTSNPN, CDR2 SVGIG (reference sequence). This CDR3 spans 13 amino acids. The CDR3 region has the DNA TGTGCCTGGAGTCCCAACGCTGGGGATACGCAGTATTTT. It specifies CAWSPNAGDTQYF.

J is TRBJ1-2 and V is TRBV11-2, with TRBD1 as a possible D gene (6 bases). This CDR3 spans 17 amino acids. Trimming removed 6 bases at V and 4 bases at J, with 24 bases between. The germline CDR1 and CDR2 sequences are SGHAT and FQNNGV. The CDR3 DNA reads as TGTGCCAGCAGTCTAAACGAAAGACAGGTCTCCCTCTATGGCTACACCTTC. Encoded protein: CASSLNERQVSLYGYTF.

The V gene is TRBV9, the J gene TRBJ2-1; weak D call: TRBD2 (6 bases). Between the trimmed V and J ends, which lost 0 bases and 6 bases, there was a span of 16 bases. Germline assignment: CDR1 SGDLS and CDR2 YYNGEE. CDR3 size: 16 residues. CDR3 in amino acids: CASSVGGLAMANEQFF. The CDR3 DNA follows: TGTGCCAGCAGCGTAGGTGGTCTAGCGATGGCCAATGAGCAGTTCTTC. The whole variable domain, filled in from reference TRBV9 and TRBJ2-1, reads DSGVTQTPKHLITATGQRVTLRCSPRSGDLSVYWYQQSLDQGLQFLIQYYNGEERAKGNILERFSAQQFPDLHSELNLSSLELGDSALYFCASSVGGLAMANEQFFGPGTRLTVL.

The chain combines TRBV20-1 with TRBJ2-4; D remains ambiguous. Germline V gene lookup returns CDR1 DFQATT and CDR2 SNEGSKA (reference sequence). V lost 4 bases and J 0 bases, leaving 10 bases between the germline ends. The CDR3 extends over 14 amino acids. This CDR3 is CSANPGLAKNIQYF. In DNA form, the CDR3 reads TGCAGTGCTAATCCAGGCTTAGCCAAAAACATTCAGTACTTC.

This sequence joins TRBV4-3 and TRBJ2-2; D not resolved. Trimming pared 2 bases from V and 3 bases from J, leaving 7 bases between. This CDR3 region has 14 residues. Germline-derived CDR1 and CDR2 are LGHNA and YSLEER. CDR3 DNA sequence: TGCGCCAGCAGCCAATTGTGGGACACCGGGGAGCTGTTTTTT. It translates to CASSQLWDTGELFF.